These 25 T cell receptor beta chains originate from one sample sequenced in a study of graft-versus-host responses after intestinal transplantation. Here immunoSEQ multiplex PCR was the method, and the copy in TCRdb shows in-frame clones only, minus some. Altogether under 150,000 clones are present, 85% to 95% being singletons, with the ten largest covering 2.5% to 3.5%. These receptors' targets are unknown. The sample consisted of unstimulated CD8+ T cells sorted from spleen or lymph node cells, taken before intestinal transplant. The source is a human donor who received an intestinal transplant.

About this clone: One junction end disagrees with the germline gene, perhaps due to a read error. V usage is TRBV7-7 and J usage is TRBJ2-7; D possibly matches TRBD1 or TRBD2 (5 bases each). CDR1 and CDR2 (germline): SSHAT, FNYEAQ (reference sequence). This CDR3 region has 15 residues. CDR3 DNA sequence: TGTGCTAGCAGCTTAGGGGTTGGGACGGATTACGAGCAGTACTTC. This gives the protein CASSLGVGTDYEQYF. Looking up the rest from reference TRBV7-7 and TRBJ2-7 gives the full variable domain: GAGVSQSPRYKVTKRGQDVTLRCDPISSHATLYWYQQALGQGPEFLTYFNYEAQPDKSGLPSDRFSAERPEGSISTLTIQRTEQRDSAMYRCASSLGVGTDYEQYFGPGTRLTVT.

This clone was counted a single time. The chain uses TRBV7-6 and TRBJ2-7; D may correspond to TRBD1 or TRBD2 (5 bases each). This CDR3 has 15 amino acids. Germline V gene sequence: CDR1 SGHVS, CDR2 FNYEAQ. With 4 bases removed from V and 0 bases from J, the gap between germline ends came to 13 bases. The CDR3 DNA reads TGTGCCAGCAGCTACGGGAAGGGGAGCTCCTACGAGCAGTACTTC. Encoded protein: CASSYGKGSSYEQYF.

In this sample, this clone turned up once. The chain is built from TRBV2 and TRBJ1-5; 7 bases line up with TRBD1. Germline trimming cut 8 bases from V and 4 bases from J; bases unmatched to any gene: 11. The germline gives CDR1 SNHLY, CDR2 FYNNEI. The CDR3 has 15 residues. The CDR3 here is CASLGRDSSNQPQHF. The CDR3 DNA is TGTGCCAGCTTGGGAAGGGACAGTTCAAATCAGCCCCAGCATTTT.

The chain is built from TRBV5-1 and TRBJ2-7; D is unresolved. The CDR3 sequence is 15 residues long. Germline CDR1 SGHRS, CDR2 YFSETQ. V dropped 1 base and J dropped 3 bases, with 14 bases sitting between them. CDR3 protein: CASSLRTGLIYEQYF. CDR3 in DNA: TGCGCCAGCAGCTTGCGGACGGGTTTGATCTACGAGCAGTACTTC.

The rearrangement links TRBV6-5 to TRBJ2-7; no clear D gene. Germline V gene sequence: CDR1 MNHEY, CDR2 SVGAGI. The CDR3 covers 15 residues. The germline V and J ends were trimmed by 1 base and 0 bases, with 10 bases remaining between them. The CDR3 DNA reads as TGTGCCAGCAGTTACTTTCTCGGGTCCTCCTACGAGCAGTACTTC. It is translated as CASSYFLGSSYEQYF.

The chain combines TRBV27 with TRBJ2-7; TRBD2 agrees at 7 bases. The CDR3 covers 15 residues. V was pared by 4 bases and J by 4 bases, with 10 bases of the junction left unmatched. Germline V gene data show CDR1 as MNHEY and CDR2 as SMNVEV (reference sequence). The CDR3 DNA is TGTGCCAGCAGTTCAGATCCGGGACTACTATACGAGCAGTACTTC. This translates into CASSSDPGLLYEQYF.

This clone has a handful of counts. This rearrangement joins TRBV19 to TRBJ1-1; D might be TRBD1 (6 bases). The V end was cut by 8 bases, the J end by 13 bases, with 23 bases between. Germline V gives CDR1 LNHDA, CDR2 SQIVND (reference sequence). CDR3 length: 13 amino acids. The CDR3 reads CASGWGGDRDVFF. Written as DNA, the CDR3 is TGTGCCAGTGGGTGGGGGGGCGACCGAGACGTTTTCTTT.

The chain employs TRBV2 and TRBJ2-2, with D perhaps TRBD1 (6 bases). Germline CDR1 is SNHLY and CDR2 is FYNNEI. This CDR3 is built from 15 residues. V shed 2 bases and J shed 0 bases, with 7 bases lying between them. CDR3 residues: CASSEYRANTGELFF. CDR3 in DNA: TGTGCCAGCAGTGAATACAGGGCGAACACCGGGGAGCTGTTTTTT.

The rearrangement joins TRBV11-2 to TRBJ2-1, with 9 bases fitting TRBD2. The germline gives CDR1 SGHAT, CDR2 FQNNGV. CDR3 length: 18 residues. The junction had 9 bases not matched to a gene; V was cut back by 0 bases and J by 3 bases. Written as DNA, the CDR3 is TGTGCCAGCAGCTTAGAGGTACCCAGACTAGCGGTCTACAATGAGCAGTTCTTC. This translates into CASSLEVPRLAVYNEQFF.

The rearrangement joins TRBV7-3 to TRBJ2-7, with TRBD2 matching over 10 bases. The V and J ends lost 1 base and 3 bases, in that order; junction bases with no gene match: 18. Looked up from germline, CDR1 is SGHTA and CDR2 is FQGTGA. CDR3 size: 20 residues. The CDR3 spells CASSLSPTQGEREGDYEQYF. The CDR3 nucleotides are TGTGCCAGCAGCTTAAGCCCGACACAAGGCGAGCGGGAGGGAGACTACGAGCAGTACTTC.

This clone appeared a single time. The V and J genes are TRBV27 and TRBJ2-7, with TRBD2 identical over 8 bases. This CDR3 region has 15 residues. J gave up 4 bases and V 4 bases, and 9 bases lay outside the gene matches. Germline V gene lookup returns CDR1 MNHEY and CDR2 SMNVEV (reference sequence). DNA for the CDR3: TGTGCCAGCAGTTGGGCTTTTGGCGGGAGGTACGAGCAGTACTTC. This gives the protein CASSWAFGGRYEQYF.

The genes are TRBV5-5 and TRBJ2-2; 7 bases are shared with TRBD2. Germline V gene data show CDR1 as SGHKS and CDR2 as YYEKEE (reference sequence). Unmatched junction bases numbered 11, after V lost 3 bases and J lost 3 bases. The CDR3 is 17 residues long. The CDR3 DNA reads as TGTGCCAGCAGCTCCCCAGAGGGAGGGCCGCACACCGGGGAGCTGTTTTTT. As protein: CASSSPEGGPHTGELFF. The complete variable domain, with remaining parts taken from reference TRBV5-5 and TRBJ2-2, reads DAGVTQSPTHLIKTRGQQVTLRCSPISGHKSVSWYQQVLGQGPQFIFQYYEKEERGRGNFPDRFSARQFPNYSSELNVNALLLGDSALYLCASSSPEGGPHTGELFFGEGSRLTVL.

DNA of the CDR3: TGCGCCAGCAGCCCCGGGGACAGCACCTCTGGGGCCAACGTCCTGACTTTC. As protein: CASSPGDSTSGANVLTF. V gene TRBV5-1 combines with J gene TRBJ2-6; 7 positions match TRBD1. Unmatched junction bases numbered 7, after V lost 4 bases and J lost 0 bases. The V gene's germline CDR1 is SGHRS and CDR2 YFSETQ. This CDR3 region has 17 residues.

This rearrangement joins TRBV7-2 to TRBJ2-7, with D possibly being TRBD1 or TRBD2 (5 bases each). V lost 4 bases and J 2 bases, leaving 12 bases between the germline ends. This CDR3 has 14 residues. The germline gives CDR1 SGHTA, CDR2 FQGNSA. The CDR3 spells CASSWRQGTYEQYF. For the CDR3, the DNA is TGTGCCAGCAGCTGGAGGCAGGGAACCTACGAGCAGTACTTC. Full variable domain (remainder filled in from reference TRBV7-2 and TRBJ2-7): GAGVSQSPSNKVTEKGKDVELRCDPISGHTALYWYRQSLGQGLEFLIYFQGNSAPDKSGLPSDRFSAERTGGSVSTLTIQRTQQEDSAVYLCASSWRQGTYEQYFGPGTRLTVT.

This clone is a singleton in its sample. This chain links TRBV15 with TRBJ2-7, with D possibly called TRBD1 or TRBD2 (5 bases each). This CDR3 has 14 amino acids. The V and J ends lost 1 base and 2 bases respectively, with 9 bases between them. Germline CDR1 and CDR2: LNHNV and YYDKDF (reference sequence). CDR3 DNA sequence: TGTGCCACCAGCAGAGTGGGGACCACCTACGAGCAGTACTTC. This encodes CATSRVGTTYEQYF.

V is TRBV4-2 and J is TRBJ2-1; TRBD2 aligns across 11 bases. CDR1 LGHNA and CDR2 YNFKEQ come from the germline V gene. CDR3 length: 15 residues. Trimming cost V 3 bases and J 8 bases; bases outside gene matches: 6. The CDR3 nucleotides are TGTGCCAGCAGCCACGTTACTAGCGGGAGCCATGAGCAGTTCTTC. It yields the protein CASSHVTSGSHEQFF.

The chain employs TRBV9 and TRBJ1-1; no clear D. The CDR3 runs 13 residues. Germline CDR1 reads SGDLS; CDR2 reads YYNGEE. V dropped 0 bases and J dropped 4 bases, with 7 bases sitting between them. For the CDR3, the DNA is TGTGCCAGCAGCGTAGGGGAGAGCACTGAAGCTTTCTTT. It codes for CASSVGESTEAFF.

V gene TRBV12-5 combines with J gene TRBJ1-6; D not resolved. Germline V gene sequence: CDR1 LGHNT, CDR2 FRNRAP. The CDR3 length is 15 residues. The germline V and J ends were trimmed by 8 bases and 2 bases, with 13 bases remaining between them. The CDR3, as DNA: TGTGCTAGTAGCGCGGGTTGGGCCTATAATTCACCCCTCCACTTT. This translates into CASSAGWAYNSPLHF.

Only one count was recorded for this clone. The V and J genes are TRBV21-1 and TRBJ1-1. TRBV21-1 is tagged as a pseudogene. This CDR3 comprises 15 residues. In nucleotides, the CDR3 is TGTGCCAGCAGCAAACGCGGGGAGAATGGCACTGAAGCTTTCTTT. Amino acid sequence: CASSKRGENGTEAFF.

The chain uses TRBV1 and TRBJ2-7; the table's D call of TRBD2 was not tested on the DNA. TRBV1 is a documented pseudogene. The CDR3 totals 16 residues. CDR3 DNA: TGCACCAGCAGCCAAAGAAACGGGAGCGGAGCGGGTGAGCAGTACTTC. Translating it yields CTSSQRNGSGAGEQYF.

A single count supports this clone. The chain couples TRBV6-5 to TRBJ2-7, with unresolved D. Germline V gives CDR1 MNHEY, CDR2 SVGAGI. V shed 2 bases and J shed 3 bases, with 11 bases lying between them. CDR3 length: 14 amino acids. The CDR3 DNA follows: TGTGCCAGCAGTTACCTGGCAGATTTCTACGAGCAGTACTTC. Translated, it gives CASSYLADFYEQYF.

This clone was counted a few times. The chain is built from TRBV7-9 and TRBJ1-2; D call uncertain. The germline gives CDR1 SEHNR, CDR2 FQNEAQ (reference sequence). The CDR3 spans 10 residues. Trimming left V 7 bases short and J 7 bases short, with 7 bases between. The CDR3 nucleotides read TGTGCCAGCACCGAACGTGGCTACACCTTC. Protein: CASTERGYTF.

In regard to this clone: Distinct nucleotide sequences in the sample also encode this CDR3. This chain uses TRBV4-3 with TRBJ2-2; possibly TRBD2 for D (5 bases). Germline V lookup: CDR1 LGHNA, CDR2 YSLEER. The CDR3 spans 14 residues. V dropped 4 bases and J dropped 3 bases, with 9 bases sitting between them. The CDR3 nucleotides read TGCGCCAGCAGCCCGGACGGGGACACCGGGGAGCTGTTTTTT. This gives the protein CASSPDGDTGELFF.

The V gene is TRBV2, the J gene TRBJ2-1; 8 nucleotides match TRBD1. This CDR3 region has 15 residues. Germline-derived CDR1 and CDR2 are SNHLY and FYNNEI. Trimming at V came to 9 bases and at J to 10 bases, leaving 17 bases not matched to a gene. The CDR3 bases are TGTGCCAGGGTACCAGGAGTGGACAGGGTAAGAGAGCAGTTCTTC. Its protein is CARVPGVDRVREQFF.

Details on this clone: Other DNA sequences in the sample encode the same CDR3. The rearrangement links TRBV7-7 to TRBJ2-7; 9 bases line up with TRBD1. The CDR3 loop spans 15 amino acids. Germline V gene data show CDR1 as SSHAT and CDR2 as FNYEAQ (reference sequence). With V trimmed by 5 bases and J by 0 bases, 5 bases remained unmatched. CDR3 DNA sequence: TGTGCCAGCAGCCCCGGGACAGGGAGCTCCTACGAGCAGTACTTC. Translation: CASSPGTGSSYEQYF.